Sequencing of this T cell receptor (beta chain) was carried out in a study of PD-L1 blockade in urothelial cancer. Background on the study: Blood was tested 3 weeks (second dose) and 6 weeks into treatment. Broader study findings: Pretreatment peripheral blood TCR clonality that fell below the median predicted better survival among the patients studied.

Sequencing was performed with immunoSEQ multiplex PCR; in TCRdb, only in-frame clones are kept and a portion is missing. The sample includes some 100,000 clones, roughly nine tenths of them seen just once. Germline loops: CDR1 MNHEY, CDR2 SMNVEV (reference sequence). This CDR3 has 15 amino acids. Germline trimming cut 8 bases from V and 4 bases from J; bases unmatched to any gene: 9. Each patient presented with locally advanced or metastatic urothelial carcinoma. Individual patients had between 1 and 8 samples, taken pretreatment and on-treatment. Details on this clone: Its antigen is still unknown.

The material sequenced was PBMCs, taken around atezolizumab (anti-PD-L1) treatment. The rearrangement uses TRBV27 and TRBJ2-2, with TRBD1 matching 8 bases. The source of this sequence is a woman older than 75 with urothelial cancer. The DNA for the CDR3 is TGTGCCAGCCGAAGGGGACAGGTACTCACCGGGGAGCTGTTTTTT. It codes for CASRRGQVLTGELFF.